What follows describes a single TCR beta chain. These data come from a study of blood T cell repertoires in COVID-19. Study details: Acute and convalescent COVID-19 samples came from the United States, Italy and Spain. Sample material is recorded as cDNA or gDNA derived from T cells, B-cell-depleted T cells, or PBMCs.

Per the original methods: Reference gene primer amplification gave nucleated cell count estimates. Profiled with immunoSEQ multiplex PCR; TCRdb holds only in-frame clones, not every one. Clone size and the V and J calls come from that table; the DNA yielded D and trimming. The sample consists of approximately 150,000 clones, about 91% of them appearing once. Per germline, CDR1 SNHLY and CDR2 FYNNEI. This CDR3 has 15 amino acids. Trimming cost V 6 bases and J 0 bases, with 13 bases left between them. The origin of this receptor is a human donor in a cohort sampled during active COVID-19. The V call is TRBV2, the J call TRBJ2-3, with D perhaps matching TRBD1 (5 bases). The sequencing input was peripheral blood. CDR3 amino acids: CASRHRTTSTDTQYF. The CDR3 DNA reads as TGTGCCAGCAGACACAGGACGACTAGCACAGATACGCAGTATTTT.